This TCR beta chain was sequenced for a study of identical twins. CDR3 length: 15 amino acids. Germline V gene data show CDR1 as PRHDT and CDR2 as FYEKMQ (reference sequence). Trimming cost V 5 bases and J 5 bases, with 18 bases left between them. This clonotype has a count of ten or more. TCRdb ran MiXCR on the 5' RACE reads and lists one entry per CDR3 protein. Among 200,000 to 250,000 distinct CDR3 sequences listed, roughly 7% were seen once. The same data also contributed to another study, on yellow fever vaccine responses in identical twins.

The specimen was memory (CD45RO+) T cells sorted from blood. The chain carries TRBV13 and TRBJ1-1; maybe TRBD1 (6 bases). The source is a young woman in good health. CDR3 nucleotides: TGTGCCAGCAGCCCGAGGACAGAAGGGTATACTGAAGCTTTCTTT. This codes for CASSPRTEGYTEAFF.